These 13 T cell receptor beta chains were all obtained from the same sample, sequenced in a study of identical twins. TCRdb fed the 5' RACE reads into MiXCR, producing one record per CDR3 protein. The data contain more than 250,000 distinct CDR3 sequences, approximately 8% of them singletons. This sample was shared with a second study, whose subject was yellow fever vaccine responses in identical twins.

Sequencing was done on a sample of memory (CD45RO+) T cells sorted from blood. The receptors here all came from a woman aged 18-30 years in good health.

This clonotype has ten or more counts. CDR3 loop: CASSPYIPRSRGHNEQFF. The CDR3 nucleotides read TGTGCCAGCAGTCCGTATATCCCGCGATCTAGGGGGCACAATGAGCAGTTCTTC. The V and J genes are TRBV28 and TRBJ2-1; 7 nucleotides align to TRBD1. CDR3 length equals 18 residues. The germline gives CDR1 MDHEN, CDR2 SYDVKM. J gave up 5 bases and V 5 bases, and 18 bases lay outside the gene matches.

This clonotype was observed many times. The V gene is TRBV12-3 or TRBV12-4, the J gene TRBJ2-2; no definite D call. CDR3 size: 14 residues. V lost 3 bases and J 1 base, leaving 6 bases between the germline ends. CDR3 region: CASSFLGNTGELFF. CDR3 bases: TGTGCCAGCAGTTTCCTAGGGAACACCGGGGAGCTGTTTTTT.

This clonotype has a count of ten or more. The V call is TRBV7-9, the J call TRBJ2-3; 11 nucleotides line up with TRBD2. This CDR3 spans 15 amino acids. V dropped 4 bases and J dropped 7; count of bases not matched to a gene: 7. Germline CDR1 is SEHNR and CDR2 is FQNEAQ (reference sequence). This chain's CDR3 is CASSSASGGSNTQYF. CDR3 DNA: TGTGCCAGCAGCTCCGCTAGCGGGGGGTCCAATACGCAGTATTTT.

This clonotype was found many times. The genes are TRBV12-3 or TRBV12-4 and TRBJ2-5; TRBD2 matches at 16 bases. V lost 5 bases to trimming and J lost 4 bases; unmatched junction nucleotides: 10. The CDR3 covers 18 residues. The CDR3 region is CASSPGLAGGGLGETQYF. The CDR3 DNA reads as TGTGCCAGCAGTCCGGGACTAGCGGGGGGGGGCCTCGGAGAGACCCAGTACTTC.

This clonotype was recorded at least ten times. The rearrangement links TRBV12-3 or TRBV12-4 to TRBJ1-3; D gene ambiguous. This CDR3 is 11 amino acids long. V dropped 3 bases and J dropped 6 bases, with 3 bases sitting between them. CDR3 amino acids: CASSFVNTIYF. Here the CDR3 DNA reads TGTGCCAGCAGTTTTGTAAACACCATATATTTT.

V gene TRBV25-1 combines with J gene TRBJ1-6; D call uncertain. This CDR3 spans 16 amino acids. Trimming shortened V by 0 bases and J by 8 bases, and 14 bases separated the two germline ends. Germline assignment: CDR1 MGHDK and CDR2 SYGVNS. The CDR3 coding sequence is TGTGCCAGCAGTGAATATGAAGGGCTACTGCATTCACCCCTCCACTTT. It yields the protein CASSEYEGLLHSPLHF.

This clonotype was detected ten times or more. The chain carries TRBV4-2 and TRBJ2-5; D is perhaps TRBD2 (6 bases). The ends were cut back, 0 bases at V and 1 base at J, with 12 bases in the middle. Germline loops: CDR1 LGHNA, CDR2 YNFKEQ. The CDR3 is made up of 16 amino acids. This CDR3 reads CASSQDHGGFQETQYF. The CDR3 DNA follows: TGTGCCAGCAGCCAAGATCATGGAGGGTTCCAAGAGACCCAGTACTTC.

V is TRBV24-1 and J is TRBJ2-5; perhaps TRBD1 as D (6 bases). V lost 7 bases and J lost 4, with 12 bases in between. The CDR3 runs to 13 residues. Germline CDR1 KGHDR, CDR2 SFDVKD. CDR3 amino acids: CATRQGSGETQYF. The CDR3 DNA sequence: TGTGCCACCAGGCAGGGGTCGGGAGAGACCCAGTACTTC.

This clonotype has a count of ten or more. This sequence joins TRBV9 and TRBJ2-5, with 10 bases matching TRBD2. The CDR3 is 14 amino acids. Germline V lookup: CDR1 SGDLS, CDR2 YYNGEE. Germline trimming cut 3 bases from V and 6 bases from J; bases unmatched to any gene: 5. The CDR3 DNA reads TGTGCCAGCAGCGCCGGGACTAGCGAGAAGACCCAGTACTTC. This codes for CASSAGTSEKTQYF.

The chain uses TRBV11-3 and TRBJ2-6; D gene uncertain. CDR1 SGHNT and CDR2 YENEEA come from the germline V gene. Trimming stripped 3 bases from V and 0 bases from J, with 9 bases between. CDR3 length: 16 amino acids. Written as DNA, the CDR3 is TGTGCCAGCAGCTTCAGTCCGAGCTCTGGGGCCAACGTCCTGACTTTC. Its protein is CASSFSPSSGANVLTF. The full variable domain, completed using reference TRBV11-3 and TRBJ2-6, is EAGVVQSPRYKIIEKKQPVAFWCNPISGHNTLYWYLQNLGQGPELLIRYENEEAVDDSQLPKDRFSAERLKGVDSTLKIQPAELGDSAVYLCASSFSPSSGANVLTFGAGSRLTVL.

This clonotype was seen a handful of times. The CDR3 is CASYQWVAGELFF. The CDR3 bases are TGTGCCAGCTATCAATGGGTAGCCGGGGAGCTGTTTTTT. This sequence joins TRBV6-1 and TRBJ2-2; D is undetermined. Germline V gene lookup returns CDR1 MNHNS and CDR2 SASEGT. The CDR3 is 13 residues long. V was cut by 8 bases and J by 6 bases, with 13 bases left in between.

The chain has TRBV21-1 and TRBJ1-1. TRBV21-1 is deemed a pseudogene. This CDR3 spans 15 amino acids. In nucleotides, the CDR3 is TGTGCCAGCAACCTACGGGGAATCGGCGACACTGAAGCTTTCTTT. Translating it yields CASNLRGIGDTEAFF.

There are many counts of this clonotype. The CDR3 sequence: CASKDVMDTEAFF. The CDR3 bases are TGTGCCAGTAAAGATGTTATGGACACTGAAGCTTTCTTT. The chain combines TRBV19 with TRBJ1-1; no firm D call. V was cut by 7 bases and J by 3 bases, with 12 bases left in between. The CDR3 sequence is 13 residues long. The germline V gene has CDR1 LNHDA and CDR2 SQIVND (reference sequence). Together with reference TRBV19 and TRBJ1-1, the CDR3 gives the full variable domain: DGGITQSPKYLFRKEGQNVTLSCEQNLNHDAMYWYRQDPGQGLRLIYYSQIVNDFQKGDIAEGYSVSREKKESFPLTVTSAQKNPTAFYLCASKDVMDTEAFFGQGTRLTVV.